The next 12 T cell receptor beta chains were all read from a single sample in a study of cytomegalovirus exposure and HLA in healthy donors. The PCR employed 60 Vbeta primers together with 13 Jbeta primers. Repertoires were generated with immunoSEQ multiplex PCR, while TCRdb's copy carries only in-frame clones and drops some. The table includes tens of thousands of clones, over 75% detected once. Material for sequencing was PBMCs. These receptors were collected from a man in his fifties in good health and CMV-seronegative.

This chain connects TRBV5-4 to TRBJ2-5; possibly TRBD2 for D (6 bases). This CDR3 contains 13 residues. The V gene's germline CDR1 is SGHNT and CDR2 YYREEE (reference sequence). V was clipped by 0 bases and J by 7 bases, with 10 bases between them. The CDR3 reads CASSLAGDGTQYF. In DNA, the CDR3 is TGTGCCAGCAGCTTGGCGGGGGACGGGACCCAGTACTTC.

The chain employs TRBV4-1 and TRBJ1-1; D is ambiguous. Germline V gene data show CDR1 as MGHRA and CDR2 as YSYEKL. Trimming stripped 4 bases from V and 0 bases from J, with 18 bases between. The CDR3 extends over 17 amino acids. For the CDR3, the DNA is TGCGCCAGCAGCCCCTCCCCCAACAACCAACTGAACACTGAAGCTTTCTTT. This codes for CASSPSPNNQLNTEAFF.

The genes are TRBV11-2 and TRBJ2-3; TRBD2 aligns across 15 bases. The CDR3 spans 16 residues. Germline V gene data show CDR1 as SGHAT and CDR2 as FQNNGV. With 1 base clipped from V and 6 bases from J, the junction kept 2 bases outside the gene matches. In DNA, the CDR3 is TGTGCCAGCAGCTTAGGGACTAGCGGGAGGGCTGATACGCAGTATTTT. As protein: CASSLGTSGRADTQYF.

This sequence joins TRBV30 and TRBJ2-1, with TRBD2 matching over 11 bases. There are 15 residues in the CDR3. After removal of 2 bases from V and 4 bases from J, the junction contained 4 bases not matched to a gene. Germline CDR1 GTSNPN, CDR2 SVGIG (reference sequence). The CDR3 reads CAWSRGLAAYNEQFF. CDR3 DNA sequence: TGTGCCTGGAGTAGGGGACTAGCGGCTTACAATGAGCAGTTCTTC. The variable domain in full, completed from reference TRBV30 and TRBJ2-1, reads SQTIHQWPATLVQPVGSPLSLECTVEGTSNPNLYWYRQAAGRGLQLLFYSVGIGQISSEVPQNLSASRPQDRQFILSSKKLLLSDSGFYLCAWSRGLAAYNEQFFGPGTRLTVL.

Written as DNA, the CDR3 is TGTGCCAGCAGCGAGACTAGGATTAGACAAGAGACCCAGTACTTC. Protein: CASSETRIRQETQYF. This chain uses TRBV7-2 with TRBJ2-5; maybe TRBD2 (6 bases). There are 15 residues in the CDR3. Per germline, CDR1 SGHTA and CDR2 FQGNSA. V lost 5 bases, J lost 2 bases, and 15 bases lay in between. Drawing the rest from reference TRBV7-2 and TRBJ2-5, the complete variable domain is GAGVSQSPSNKVTEKGKDVELRCDPISGHTALYWYRQSLGQGLEFLIYFQGNSAPDKSGLPSDRFSAERTGGSVSTLTIQRTQQEDSAVYLCASSETRIRQETQYFGPGTRLLVL.

The chain has TRBV9 and TRBJ2-3, with 9 positions matching TRBD2. The CDR3 has 14 amino acids. Germline V CDR1 and CDR2: SGDLS, YYNGEE. The V and J ends lost 3 bases and 5 bases, in that order; junction bases with no gene match: 4. The CDR3 coding sequence is TGTGCCAGCAGCGCCCGGACTAGCGAAGATACGCAGTATTTT. Protein: CASSARTSEDTQYF.

Points on this clone: The conserved final phenylalanine or tryptophan is absent from the CDR3, which likely points to a read error. J is TRBJ1-2 and V is TRBV10-3; D unresolved. Germline lookup yields CDR1 ENHRY and CDR2 SYGVKD. Trimming removed 4 bases at V and 2 bases at J, with 14 bases between. The CDR3 runs 15 residues. CDR3 in amino acids: CAISGARPQNYGYTS. The CDR3 nucleotides read TGTGCCATCAGTGGTGCCCGTCCCCAGAACTATGGCTACACCTCC.

Only a few counts were recorded for this clone. The junction and the germline gene differ at one end; a read error may be behind it. Written as DNA, the CDR3 is TGTTCCAGCAAGCAGAGGCCGGCATACGAGCAGTACTTC. Translating gives CSSKQRPAYEQYF. The chain is built from TRBV7-8 and TRBJ2-7; D is undetermined. Germline lookup yields CDR1 SGHVS and CDR2 FQNEAQ. There are 13 residues in the CDR3.

The rearrangement joins TRBV7-6 to TRBJ1-1, with TRBD1 identical over 8 bases. Trimming cost V 0 bases and J 4 bases; bases outside gene matches: 10. The CDR3 length is 17 residues. Germline lookup yields CDR1 SGHVS and CDR2 FNYEAQ. This CDR3 reads CASSLAFSPGTGTEAFF. The DNA of the CDR3 is TGTGCCAGCAGCTTAGCGTTCAGTCCCGGGACAGGCACTGAAGCTTTCTTT.

The V and J genes are TRBV4-3 and TRBJ2-3, with 10 bases matching TRBD2. This CDR3 has 17 residues. CDR1 and CDR2 from the germline V gene are LGHNA and YSLEER. V lost 0 bases and J lost 3; bases outside the gene matches: 6. The CDR3, as DNA: TGCGCCAGCAGCCAAGAAACGGGTAGCGGGGGGACAGATACGCAGTATTTT. The encoded protein is CASSQETGSGGTDTQYF.

In this sample, this clone turned up a few times. CDR3 bases: TGTGCCAGCAGTGAATATAAGGACTTCTCTGGAAACACCATATATTTT. It translates to CASSEYKDFSGNTIYF. The V and J genes are TRBV6-1 and TRBJ1-3, with D unclear. V was pared by 2 bases and J by 0 bases, with 11 bases between. The CDR3 totals 16 residues. Germline CDR1 and CDR2: MNHNS and SASEGT.

This clone is a singleton in its sample. The CDR3 coding sequence is TGTGCCAGCAACAGAGGGGGGACAGGGGGTAACACTGAAGCTTTCTTT. It encodes CASNRGGTGGNTEAFF. The chain couples TRBV27 to TRBJ1-1, with TRBD1 matching 11 bases. Looked up from germline, CDR1 is MNHEY and CDR2 is SMNVEV (reference sequence). This CDR3 comprises 16 residues. Unmatched junction bases numbered 9, after V lost 7 bases and J lost 2 bases.